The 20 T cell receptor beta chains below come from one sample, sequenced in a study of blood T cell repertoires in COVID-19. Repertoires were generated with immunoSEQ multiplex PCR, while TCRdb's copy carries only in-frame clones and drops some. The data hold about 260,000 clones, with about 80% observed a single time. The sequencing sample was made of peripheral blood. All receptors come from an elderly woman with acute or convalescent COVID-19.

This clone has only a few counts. The CDR3 region is CASSLGGSGLGNTEAFF. The CDR3 region has the DNA TGTGCCAGCAGCTTAGGTGGGTCAGGGTTGGGGAACACTGAAGCTTTCTTT. This sequence joins TRBV7-9 and TRBJ1-1, with D possibly being TRBD1 (5 bases). Germline V CDR1 and CDR2: SEHNR, FQNEAQ (reference sequence). The CDR3 runs 17 residues. V was cut by 1 base and J by 1 base, with 16 bases left in between.

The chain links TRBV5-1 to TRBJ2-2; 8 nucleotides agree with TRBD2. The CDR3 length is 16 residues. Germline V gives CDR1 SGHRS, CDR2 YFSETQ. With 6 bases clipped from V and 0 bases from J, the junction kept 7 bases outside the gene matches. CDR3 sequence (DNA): TGCGCCAGCAAGACTAGCGAGACCACGAACACCGGGGAGCTGTTTTTT. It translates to CASKTSETTNTGELFF.

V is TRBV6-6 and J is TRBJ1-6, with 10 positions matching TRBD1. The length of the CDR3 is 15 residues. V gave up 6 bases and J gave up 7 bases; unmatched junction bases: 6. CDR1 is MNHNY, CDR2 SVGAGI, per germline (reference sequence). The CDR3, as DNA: TGTGCCAGCAGCGATAGACAGGGGGCAAATTCACCCCTCCACTTT. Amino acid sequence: CASSDRQGANSPLHF.

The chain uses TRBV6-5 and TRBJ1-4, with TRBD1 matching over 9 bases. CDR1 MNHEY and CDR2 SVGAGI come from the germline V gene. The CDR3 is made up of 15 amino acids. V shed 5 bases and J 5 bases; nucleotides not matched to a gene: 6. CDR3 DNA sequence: TGTGCCAGCAGTACGACAGGGGGTCGGAATGAAAAACTGTTTTTT. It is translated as CASSTTGGRNEKLFF.

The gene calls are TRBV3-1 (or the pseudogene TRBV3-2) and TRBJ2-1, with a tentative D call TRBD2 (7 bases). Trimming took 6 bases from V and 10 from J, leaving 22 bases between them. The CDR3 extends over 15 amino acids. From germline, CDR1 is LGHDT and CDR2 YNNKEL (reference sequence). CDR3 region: CASRGGGQGLSEQFF. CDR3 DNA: TGTGCCAGCAGGGGAGGGGGTCAAGGTCTTTCGGAGCAGTTCTTC.

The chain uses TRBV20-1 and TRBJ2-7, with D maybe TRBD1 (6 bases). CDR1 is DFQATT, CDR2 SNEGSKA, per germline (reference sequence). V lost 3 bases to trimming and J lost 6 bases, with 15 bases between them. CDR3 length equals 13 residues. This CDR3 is CSASPTGVSEQYF. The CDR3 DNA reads TGCAGTGCTAGTCCGACAGGCGTATCCGAGCAGTACTTC.

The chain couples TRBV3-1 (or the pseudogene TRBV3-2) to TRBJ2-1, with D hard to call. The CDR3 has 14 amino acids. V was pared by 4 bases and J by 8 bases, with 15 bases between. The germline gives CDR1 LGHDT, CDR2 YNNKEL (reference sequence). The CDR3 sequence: CASSPASTVDEQFF. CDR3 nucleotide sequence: TGTGCCAGCAGCCCAGCATCGACTGTGGATGAGCAGTTCTTC.

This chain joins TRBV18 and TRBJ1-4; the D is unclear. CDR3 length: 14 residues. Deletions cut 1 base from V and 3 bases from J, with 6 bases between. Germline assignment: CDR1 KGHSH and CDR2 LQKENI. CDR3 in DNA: TGTGCCAGCTCACCACTGTTCGCTAATGAAAAACTGTTTTTT. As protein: CASSPLFANEKLFF. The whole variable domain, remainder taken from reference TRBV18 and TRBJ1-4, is NAGVMQNPRHLVRRRGQEARLRCSPMKGHSHVYWYRQLPEEGLKFMVYLQKENIIDESGMPKERFSAEFPKEGPSILRIQQVVRGDSAAYFCASSPLFANEKLFFGSGTQLSVL.

CDR3 DNA sequence: TGTGCCAGCAGCTTAGGAGGGACTTTCACAGATACGCAGTATTTT. It yields the protein CASSLGGTFTDTQYF. V gene TRBV7-9 combines with J gene TRBJ2-3, with D possibly TRBD2 on 6 matching bases. This CDR3 comprises 15 residues. Germline loops: CDR1 SEHNR, CDR2 FQNEAQ (reference sequence). The germline V and J ends were trimmed by 1 base and 2 bases, with 10 bases remaining between them. Supplemented by reference TRBV7-9 and TRBJ2-3, the full variable domain reads DTGVSQNPRHKITKRGQNVTFRCDPISEHNRLYWYRQTLGQGPEFLTYFQNEAQLEKSRLLSDRFSAERPKGSFSTLEIQRTEQGDSAMYLCASSLGGTFTDTQYFGPGTRLTVL.

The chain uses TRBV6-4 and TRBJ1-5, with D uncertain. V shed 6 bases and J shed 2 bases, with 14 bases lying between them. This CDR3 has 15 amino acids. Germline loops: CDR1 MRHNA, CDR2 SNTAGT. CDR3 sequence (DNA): TGTGCCAGCAGGGCGGGCCGAGAGGGCAATCAGCCCCAGCATTTT. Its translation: CASRAGREGNQPQHF.

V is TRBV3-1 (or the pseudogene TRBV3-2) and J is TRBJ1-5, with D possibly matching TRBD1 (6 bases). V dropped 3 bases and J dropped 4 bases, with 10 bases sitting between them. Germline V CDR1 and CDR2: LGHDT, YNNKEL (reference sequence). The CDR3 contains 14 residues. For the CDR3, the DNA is TGTGCCAGCAGCCAGACAGGCCGTAATCAGCCCCAGCATTTT. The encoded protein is CASSQTGRNQPQHF.

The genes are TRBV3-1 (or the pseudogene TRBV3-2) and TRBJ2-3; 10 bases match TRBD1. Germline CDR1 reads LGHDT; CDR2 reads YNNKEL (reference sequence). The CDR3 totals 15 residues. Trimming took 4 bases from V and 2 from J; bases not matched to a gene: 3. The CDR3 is CASSPGQGNTDTQYF. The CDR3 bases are TGTGCCAGCAGCCCGGGACAGGGGAACACAGATACGCAGTATTTT.

The chain's CDR3 is CAISDRGGDNSPLHF. DNA for the CDR3: TGTGCCATCAGTGATAGGGGAGGGGACAATTCACCCCTCCACTTT. The rearrangement joins TRBV10-3 to TRBJ1-6, with D perhaps matching TRBD1 (5 bases). Germline-derived CDR1 and CDR2 are ENHRY and SYGVKD. Trimming took 3 bases from V and 7 from J, leaving 13 bases between them. The CDR3 sequence is 15 residues long.

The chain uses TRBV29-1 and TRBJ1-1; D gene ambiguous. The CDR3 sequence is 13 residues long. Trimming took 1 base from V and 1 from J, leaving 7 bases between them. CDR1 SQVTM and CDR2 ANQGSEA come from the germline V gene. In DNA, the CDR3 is TGCAGCGTTGAAGGAGGGCCGAACACTGAAGCTTTCTTT. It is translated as CSVEGGPNTEAFF.

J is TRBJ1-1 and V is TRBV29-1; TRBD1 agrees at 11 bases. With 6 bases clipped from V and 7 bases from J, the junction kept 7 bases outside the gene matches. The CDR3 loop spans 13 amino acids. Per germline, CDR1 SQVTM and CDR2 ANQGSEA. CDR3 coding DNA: TGCAGCGTGGCCGGGACAGGGGGGGTTGAAGCTTTCTTT. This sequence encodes CSVAGTGGVEAFF.

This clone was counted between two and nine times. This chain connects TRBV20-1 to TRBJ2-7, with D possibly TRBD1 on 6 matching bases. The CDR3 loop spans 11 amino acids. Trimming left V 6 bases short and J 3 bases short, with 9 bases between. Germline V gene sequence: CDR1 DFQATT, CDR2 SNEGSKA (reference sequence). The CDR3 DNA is TGCAGTGCAGGGGACAACTACGAGCAGTACTTC. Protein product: CSAGDNYEQYF.

In DNA form, the CDR3 reads TGTGCCAGCAGCTCTAGACCCGAAACCCCTTATGGCTACACCTTC. Translated, it gives CASSSRPETPYGYTF. The chain recombines TRBV9 with TRBJ1-2, with D unclear. Trimming took off 4 bases at V and 5 bases at J, with 18 bases between the two ends. Germline V lookup: CDR1 SGDLS, CDR2 YYNGEE. The CDR3 sequence is 15 residues long.

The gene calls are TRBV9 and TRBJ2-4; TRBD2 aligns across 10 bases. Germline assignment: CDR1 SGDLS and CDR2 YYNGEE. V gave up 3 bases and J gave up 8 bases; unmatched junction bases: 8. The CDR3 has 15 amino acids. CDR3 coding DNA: TGTGCCAGCAGCGGCTACCTAGCGGGAGCGGACATTCAGTACTTC. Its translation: CASSGYLAGADIQYF. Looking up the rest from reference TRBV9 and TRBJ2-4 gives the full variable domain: DSGVTQTPKHLITATGQRVTLRCSPRSGDLSVYWYQQSLDQGLQFLIQYYNGEERAKGNILERFSAQQFPDLHSELNLSSLELGDSALYFCASSGYLAGADIQYFGAGTRLSVL.

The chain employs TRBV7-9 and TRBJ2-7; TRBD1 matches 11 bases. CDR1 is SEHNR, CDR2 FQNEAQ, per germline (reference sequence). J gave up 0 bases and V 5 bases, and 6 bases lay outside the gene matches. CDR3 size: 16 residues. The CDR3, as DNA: TGTGCCAGCAGCCCGAGAGGGACAGGGGGCTCCTACGAGCAGTACTTC. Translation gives CASSPRGTGGSYEQYF. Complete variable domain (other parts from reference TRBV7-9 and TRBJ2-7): DTGVSQNPRHKITKRGQNVTFRCDPISEHNRLYWYRQTLGQGPEFLTYFQNEAQLEKSRLLSDRFSAERPKGSFSTLEIQRTEQGDSAMYLCASSPRGTGGSYEQYFGPGTRLTVT.

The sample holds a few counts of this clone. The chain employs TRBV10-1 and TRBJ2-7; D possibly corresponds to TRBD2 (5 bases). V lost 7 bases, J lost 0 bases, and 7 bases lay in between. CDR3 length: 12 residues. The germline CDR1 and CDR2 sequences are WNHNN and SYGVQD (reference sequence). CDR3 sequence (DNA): TGCGCCAGCATTGGGAGCTCCTACGAGCAGTACTTC. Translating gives CASIGSSYEQYF.